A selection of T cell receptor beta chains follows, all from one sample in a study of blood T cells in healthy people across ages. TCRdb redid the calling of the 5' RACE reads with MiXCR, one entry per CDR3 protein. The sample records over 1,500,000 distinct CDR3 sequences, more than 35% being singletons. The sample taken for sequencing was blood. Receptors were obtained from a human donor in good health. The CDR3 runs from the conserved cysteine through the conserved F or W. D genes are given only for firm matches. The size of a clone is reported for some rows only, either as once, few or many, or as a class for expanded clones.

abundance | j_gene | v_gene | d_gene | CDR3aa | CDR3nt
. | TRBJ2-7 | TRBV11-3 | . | CASSPGGGKGEQYF | TGTGCCAGCAGCCCCGGTGGAGGGAAGGGCGAGCAGTACTTC
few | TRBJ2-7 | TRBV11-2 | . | CASSLGLRGSYEQYF | TGTGCCAGCAGCTTAGGATTAAGGGGATCCTACGAGCAGTACTTC
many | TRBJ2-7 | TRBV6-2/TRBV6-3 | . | CASTTLYEQYF | TGTGCCAGCACCACCCTCTACGAGCAGTACTTC
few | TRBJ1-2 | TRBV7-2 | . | CASSRIWRGTNYGYTF | TGTGCCAGCAGCCGTATTTGGAGGGGTACTAACTATGGCTACACCTTC
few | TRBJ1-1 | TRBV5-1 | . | CASSLSGVLSPEAFF | TGCGCCAGCAGCTTGTCTGGGGTATTAAGTCCTGAAGCTTTCTTT
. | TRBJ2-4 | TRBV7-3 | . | CASSSPGTRAAKNIQYF | TGTGCCAGCAGCTCCCCAGGGACGCGGGCAGCCAAAAACATTCAGTACTTC
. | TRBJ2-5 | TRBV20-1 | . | CSARGGPWETQYF | TGCAGTGCTAGAGGGGGGCCGTGGGAGACCCAGTACTTC
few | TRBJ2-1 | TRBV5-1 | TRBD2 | CASSLVILAGGNNEQFF | TGCGCCAGCAGCTTGGTAATTCTAGCGGGGGGGAACAATGAGCAGTTCTTC
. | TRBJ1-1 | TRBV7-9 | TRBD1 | CASRKGQGIRINTEAFF | TGTGCCAGCAGGAAGGGACAGGGAATTCGGATTAACACTGAAGCTTTCTTT
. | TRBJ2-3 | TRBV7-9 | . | CASGQADTQYF | TGTGCCAGCGGGCAGGCAGATACGCAGTATTTT
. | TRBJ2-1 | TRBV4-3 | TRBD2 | CASSQGTSGGAQEQFF | TGCGCCAGCAGCCAAGGGACTAGCGGGGGGGCTCAGGAGCAGTTCTTC
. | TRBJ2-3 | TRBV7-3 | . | CASRLRGSDTQYF | TGTGCCAGCAGGTTAAGGGGTTCAGATACGCAGTATTTT
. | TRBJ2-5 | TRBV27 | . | CASSPYLGWEETQYF | TGTGCCAGCAGTCCCTACTTAGGGTGGGAAGAGACCCAGTACTTC
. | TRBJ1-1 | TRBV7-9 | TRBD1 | CASSLAGQGETEAFF | TGTGCCAGCAGCTTAGCGGGACAGGGCGAGACTGAAGCTTTCTTT
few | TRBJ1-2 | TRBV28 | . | CASSLSRRFDGYTF | TGTGCCAGCAGCTTGTCCCGGAGGTTCGATGGCTACACCTTC
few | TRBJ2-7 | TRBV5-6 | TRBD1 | CASRPGTGSHEQYF | TGTGCCAGCAGGCCCGGGACAGGGAGCCACGAGCAGTACTTC
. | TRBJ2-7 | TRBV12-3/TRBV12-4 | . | CASSRRFHEQYF | TGTGCCAGCAGCCGACGCTTCCACGAGCAGTACTTC
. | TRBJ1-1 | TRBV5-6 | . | CASSPGGVAVAAFF | TGTGCCAGCAGCCCCGGGGGAGTGGCAGTCGCGGCTTTCTTT
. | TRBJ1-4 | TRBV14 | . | CASSPSGVGEKLFF | TGTGCCAGCAGTCCTTCAGGGGTAGGGGAAAAACTGTTTTTT
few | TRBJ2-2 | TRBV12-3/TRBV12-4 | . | CASTLTAGELFF | TGTGCCAGCACCCTTACGGCCGGGGAGCTGTTTTTT
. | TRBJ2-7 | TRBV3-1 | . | CAGSQGQWGLTYHYEQYF | TGTGCCGGCAGCCAAGGGCAGTGGGGCCTAACATATCACTACGAGCAGTACTTC
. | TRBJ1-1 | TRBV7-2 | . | CASSLRVGSGQVGRAEAFF | TGTGCCAGCAGCTTACGTGTGGGATCCGGGCAGGTCGGTCGCGCTGAAGCTTTCTTT
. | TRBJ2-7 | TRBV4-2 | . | CASSQDPPSAAYEQYF | TGTGCCAGCAGCCAAGATCCGCCTAGCGCAGCCTACGAGCAGTACTTC
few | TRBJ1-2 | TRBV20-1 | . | CSARVATRRGYTF | TGCAGTGCTAGAGTCGCCACAAGGCGGGGCTACACCTTC
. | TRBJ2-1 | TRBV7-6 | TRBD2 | CASSSLGLAGAPLSYNEQFF | TGTGCCAGCAGCTCCCTGGGACTAGCGGGGGCCCCACTCTCCTACAATGAGCAGTTCTTC
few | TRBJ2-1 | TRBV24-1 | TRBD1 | CATSDSSRTGWNEQFF | TGTGCCACCAGTGATTCCTCAAGGACAGGGTGGAATGAGCAGTTCTTC
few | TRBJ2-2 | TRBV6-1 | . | CASCKDTGELFF | TGTGCCAGCTGCAAGGACACCGGGGAGCTGTTTTTT
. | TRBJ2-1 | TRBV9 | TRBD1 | CASSVERGRNEQFF | TGTGCCAGCAGCGTAGAGAGGGGGCGGAATGAGCAGTTCTTC
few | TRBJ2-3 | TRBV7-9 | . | CASSLKDRTQYF | TGTGCCAGCAGCTTAAAAGATCGGACGCAGTATTTT
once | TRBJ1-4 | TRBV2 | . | CASSEGTDPRGEKLFF | TGTGCCAGCAGTGAAGGGACAGATCCCCGGGGCGAAAAACTGTTTTTT
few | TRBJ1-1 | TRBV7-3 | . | CASQGTRNTEAFF | TGTGCCAGCCAAGGGACAAGGAACACTGAAGCTTTCTTT
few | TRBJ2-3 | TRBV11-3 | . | CASSPLGLTDTQYF | TGTGCCAGCAGCCCACTCGGCTTAACAGATACGCAGTATTTT
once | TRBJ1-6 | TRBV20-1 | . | CSARAAGGGSPLHF | TGCAGTGCTAGAGCAGCCGGAGGGGGTTCACCCCTCCACTTT
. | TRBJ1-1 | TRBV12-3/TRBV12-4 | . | CASSYRIGQNTEAFF | TGTGCCAGCAGTTACCGGATCGGGCAGAACACTGAAGCTTTCTTT
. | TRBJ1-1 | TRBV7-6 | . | CASSLDGDETEAFF | TGTGCCAGCAGCTTAGACGGTGATGAGACTGAAGCTTTCTTT
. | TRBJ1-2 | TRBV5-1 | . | CASSINGQRGIDGYTF | TGCGCCAGCAGCATCAATGGACAGCGGGGGATAGATGGCTACACCTTC
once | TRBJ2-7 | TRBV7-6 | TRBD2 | CASSRRAGALYEQYF | TGTGCCAGCAGCCGTAGAGCGGGGGCCCTCTACGAGCAGTACTTC
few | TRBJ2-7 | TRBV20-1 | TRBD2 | CSAVGTSGGTYEQYF | TGCAGTGCTGTCGGGACTAGCGGGGGGACCTACGAGCAGTACTTC
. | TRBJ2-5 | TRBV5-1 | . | CASSPIQTGEETQYF | TGCGCCAGCAGCCCTATCCAGACAGGAGAAGAGACCCAGTACTTC
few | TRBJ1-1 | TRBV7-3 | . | CASSAQVTTEAFF | TGTGCCAGCAGTGCGCAGGTTACCACTGAAGCTTTCTTT
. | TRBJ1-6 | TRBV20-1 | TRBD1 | CSAREDRGSSPLHF | TGCAGTGCTAGAGAGGACAGGGGTAGCTCACCCCTCCACTTT
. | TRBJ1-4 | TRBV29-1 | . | CSVEDQGLDEKLFF | TGCAGCGTTGAAGATCAGGGCTTGGATGAAAAACTGTTTTTT
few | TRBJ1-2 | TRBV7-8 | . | CASSLPEGHGYTF | TGTGCCAGCAGCTTACCAGAGGGACATGGCTACACCTTC
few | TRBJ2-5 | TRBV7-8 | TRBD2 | CASSLGVAGHPETQYF | TGTGCCAGCAGCTTAGGAGTAGCGGGCCATCCGGAGACCCAGTACTTC
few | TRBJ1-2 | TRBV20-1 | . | CSARRIAPNSNYGYTF | TGCAGTGCTAGGCGGATAGCGCCCAATTCTAACTATGGCTACACCTTC
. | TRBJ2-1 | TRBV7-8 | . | CASSSPLGEQFF | TGTGCCAGCAGCTCGCCTCTCGGTGAGCAGTTCTTC